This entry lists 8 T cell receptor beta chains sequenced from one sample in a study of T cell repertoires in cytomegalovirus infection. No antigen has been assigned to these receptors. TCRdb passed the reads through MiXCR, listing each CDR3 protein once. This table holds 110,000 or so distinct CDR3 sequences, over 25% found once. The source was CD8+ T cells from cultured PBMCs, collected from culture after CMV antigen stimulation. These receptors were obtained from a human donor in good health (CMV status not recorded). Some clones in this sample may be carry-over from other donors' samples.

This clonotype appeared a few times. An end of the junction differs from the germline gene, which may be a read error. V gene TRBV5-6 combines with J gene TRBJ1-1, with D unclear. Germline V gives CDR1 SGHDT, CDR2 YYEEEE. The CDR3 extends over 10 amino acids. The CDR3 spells CASSLGTEAF. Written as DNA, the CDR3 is TGTGCCAGCAGCTTGGGCACTGAAGCTTTT.

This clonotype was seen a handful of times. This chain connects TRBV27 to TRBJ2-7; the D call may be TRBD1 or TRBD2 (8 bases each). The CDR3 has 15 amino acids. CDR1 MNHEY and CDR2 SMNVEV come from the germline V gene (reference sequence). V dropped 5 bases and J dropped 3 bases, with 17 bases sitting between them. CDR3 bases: TGTGCCAGCAGTCCGGGAGGGACAGGATACTACGAGCAGTACTTC. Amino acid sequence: CASSPGGTGYYEQYF.

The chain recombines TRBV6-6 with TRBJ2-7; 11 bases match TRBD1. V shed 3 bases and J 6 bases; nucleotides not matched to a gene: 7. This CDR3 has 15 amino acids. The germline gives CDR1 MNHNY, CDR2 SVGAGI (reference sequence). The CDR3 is CASSYGQGALGEQYF. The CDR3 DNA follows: TGTGCCAGCAGTTATGGACAGGGGGCGCTGGGCGAGCAGTACTTC.

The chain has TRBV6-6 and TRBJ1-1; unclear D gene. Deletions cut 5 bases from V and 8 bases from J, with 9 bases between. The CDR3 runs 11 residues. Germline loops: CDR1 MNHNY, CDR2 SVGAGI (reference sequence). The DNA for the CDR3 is TGTGCCAGCAGTGGCGGTGTCGAAGCTTTCTTT. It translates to CASSGGVEAFF.

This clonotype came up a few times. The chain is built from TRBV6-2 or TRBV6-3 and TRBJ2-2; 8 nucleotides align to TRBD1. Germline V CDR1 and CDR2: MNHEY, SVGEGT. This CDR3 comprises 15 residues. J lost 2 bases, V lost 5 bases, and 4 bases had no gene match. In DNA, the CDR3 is TGTGCCAGCAGTCCGGGACAGGCTAACACCGGGGAGCTGTTTTTT. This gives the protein CASSPGQANTGELFF.

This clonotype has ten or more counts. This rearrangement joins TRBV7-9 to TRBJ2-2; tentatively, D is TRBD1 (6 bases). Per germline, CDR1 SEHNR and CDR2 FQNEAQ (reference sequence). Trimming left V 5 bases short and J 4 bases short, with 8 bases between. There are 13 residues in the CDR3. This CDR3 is CASSVQGTGELFF. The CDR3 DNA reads TGTGCCAGCAGCGTACAGGGCACCGGGGAGCTGTTTTTT.

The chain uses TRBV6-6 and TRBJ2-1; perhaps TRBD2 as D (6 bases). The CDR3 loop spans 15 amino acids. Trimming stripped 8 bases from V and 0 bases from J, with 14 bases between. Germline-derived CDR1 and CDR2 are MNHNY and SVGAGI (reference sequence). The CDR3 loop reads CASLELGGSYNEQFF. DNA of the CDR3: TGTGCCAGCCTCGAATTGGGGGGCTCCTACAATGAGCAGTTCTTC.

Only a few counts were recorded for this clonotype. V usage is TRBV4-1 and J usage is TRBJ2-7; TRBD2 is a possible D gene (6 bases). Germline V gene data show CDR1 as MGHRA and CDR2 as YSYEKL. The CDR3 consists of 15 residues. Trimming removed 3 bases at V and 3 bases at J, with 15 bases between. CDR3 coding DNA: TGCGCCAGCAGCCAGGACGGGACTTTTGACTACGAGCAGTACTTC. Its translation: CASSQDGTFDYEQYF.